These 3 T cell receptor beta chains originate from one sample sequenced in a study of cytomegalovirus exposure and HLA in healthy donors. PCR used 60 Vbeta primers and 13 Jbeta primers. The assay was immunoSEQ multiplex PCR, and TCRdb's table has in-frame clones only and misses some. The sample comprises 200,000 to 250,000 clones, approximately 80% of which are singletons, and 1.2% to 1.5% rests with the top ten. The source material was PBMCs. The source is a girl between 5 and 17 years old in good health and CMV-seronegative.

This sequence joins TRBV19 and TRBJ1-5, with a weak D call TRBD1 (5 bases). Trimming pared 2 bases from V and 1 base from J, leaving 9 bases between. The CDR3 is made up of 15 amino acids. CDR1 and CDR2 (germline): LNHDA, SQIVND (reference sequence). Here the CDR3 reads CASSILRGSNQPQHF. Written as DNA, the CDR3 is TGTGCCAGTAGTATATTAAGGGGAAGCAATCAGCCCCAGCATTTT. Full variable domain (outside the CDR3, taken from reference TRBV19 and TRBJ1-5): DGGITQSPKYLFRKEGQNVTLSCEQNLNHDAMYWYRQDPGQGLRLIYYSQIVNDFQKGDIAEGYSVSREKKESFPLTVTSAQKNPTAFYLCASSILRGSNQPQHFGDGTRLSIL.

Only a few counts were recorded for this clone. The chain uses TRBV19 and TRBJ1-5; TRBD1 matches at 10 bases. Unmatched junction bases numbered 6, after V lost 5 bases and J lost 5 bases. There are 15 residues in the CDR3. Germline V gene sequence: CDR1 LNHDA, CDR2 SQIVND (reference sequence). The CDR3 spells CASSVIGQGDQPQHF. CDR3 nucleotides: TGTGCCAGTAGTGTTATCGGACAGGGGGATCAGCCCCAGCATTTT.

This rearrangement joins TRBV7-2 to TRBJ1-3; the D gene is possibly TRBD1 (5 bases). The germline gives CDR1 SGHTA, CDR2 FQGNSA. The CDR3 length is 17 residues. V was shortened by 3 bases and J by 0 bases, with 15 bases between the two germline ends. CDR3: CASSFYSTGSSGNTIYF. The CDR3 DNA reads as TGTGCCAGCAGCTTCTATAGTACAGGTTCCTCTGGAAACACCATATATTTT.